This T cell receptor (beta chain) was sequenced during a study of blood T cell repertoires in COVID-19. Across the study: The study drew acute and convalescent COVID-19 samples from the United States, Italy and Spain. Nucleic acid was either cDNA or gDNA, and it came from T cells, B-cell-depleted T cells, or PBMCs.

Authors' data handling: From reference gene primer amplification, estimates of nucleated cell counts were derived. The protocol was immunoSEQ multiplex PCR, while the TCRdb copy is restricted to in-frame clones and leaves out a portion. That table gives V, J and clone size, and the DNA gave D and trimming. Here the sample spans about 240,000 clones, 86% being singletons. V was pared by 5 bases and J by 3 bases, with 18 bases between. The CDR3 runs 16 residues. In germline, CDR1 is LNHDA, CDR2 SQIVND (reference sequence). The chain joins TRBV19 to TRBJ2-3; TRBD1 is a possible D gene (6 bases). The TCR originated in a man in his 60s with acute or convalescent COVID-19. Sequencing was done on a sample of peripheral blood. The CDR3 reads CASSPLGGFGTDTQYF. CDR3 bases: TGTGCCAGTAGTCCTCTAGGGGGATTTGGAACAGATACGCAGTATTTT.